This TCR beta chain came from a study of T cell repertoires and Cas9 in healthy adults. Study in general: Multi-effector potency, cytotoxicity and lineage were assessed in SpCas9-reactive CD4 and CD8 T cells.

The CDR3 is 18 residues long. Germline V gene data show CDR1 as SGHNT and CDR2 as YYREEE (reference sequence). The V gene lost 4 bases and the J gene lost 3 bases, with 22 bases spanning the gap. The protocol was immunoSEQ multiplex PCR, while the TCRdb copy is restricted to in-frame clones and leaves out a portion. The sample holds around 25,000 clones, roughly nine tenths seen once. Findings and limits, study-wide: SpCas9-reactive effector T cells were reportedly restrained in vitro by SpCas9-reactive regulatory T cells.

Worth noting for this clone: Antigen: not known.

The V and J genes are TRBV5-4 and TRBJ1-4; a weak D match, TRBD1 (5 bases). The source material was CD4+ effector T cells (CD127+, CD25-, CD137-, CD154-) from PBMCs; culture status not recorded. The TCR originated in a human donor in good health. The CDR3 loop reads CASSTDTGTPYPNEKLFF. CDR3 nucleotides: TGTGCCAGCAGCACCGACACAGGTACGCCTTATCCTAATGAAAAACTGTTTTTT.